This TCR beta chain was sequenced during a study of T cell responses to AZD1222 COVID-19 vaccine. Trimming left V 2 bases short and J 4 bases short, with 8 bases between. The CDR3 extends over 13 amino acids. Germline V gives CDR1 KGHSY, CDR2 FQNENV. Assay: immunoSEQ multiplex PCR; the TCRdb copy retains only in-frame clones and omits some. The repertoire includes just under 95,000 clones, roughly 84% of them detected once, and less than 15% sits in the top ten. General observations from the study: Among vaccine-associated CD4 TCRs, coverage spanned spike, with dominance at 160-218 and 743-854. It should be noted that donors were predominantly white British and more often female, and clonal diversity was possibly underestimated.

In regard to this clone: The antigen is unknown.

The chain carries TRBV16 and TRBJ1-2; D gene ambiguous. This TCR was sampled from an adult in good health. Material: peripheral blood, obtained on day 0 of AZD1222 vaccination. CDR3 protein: CASSQKESYGYTF. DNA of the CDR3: TGTGCCAGCAGCCAAAAAGAATCCTATGGCTACACCTTC.